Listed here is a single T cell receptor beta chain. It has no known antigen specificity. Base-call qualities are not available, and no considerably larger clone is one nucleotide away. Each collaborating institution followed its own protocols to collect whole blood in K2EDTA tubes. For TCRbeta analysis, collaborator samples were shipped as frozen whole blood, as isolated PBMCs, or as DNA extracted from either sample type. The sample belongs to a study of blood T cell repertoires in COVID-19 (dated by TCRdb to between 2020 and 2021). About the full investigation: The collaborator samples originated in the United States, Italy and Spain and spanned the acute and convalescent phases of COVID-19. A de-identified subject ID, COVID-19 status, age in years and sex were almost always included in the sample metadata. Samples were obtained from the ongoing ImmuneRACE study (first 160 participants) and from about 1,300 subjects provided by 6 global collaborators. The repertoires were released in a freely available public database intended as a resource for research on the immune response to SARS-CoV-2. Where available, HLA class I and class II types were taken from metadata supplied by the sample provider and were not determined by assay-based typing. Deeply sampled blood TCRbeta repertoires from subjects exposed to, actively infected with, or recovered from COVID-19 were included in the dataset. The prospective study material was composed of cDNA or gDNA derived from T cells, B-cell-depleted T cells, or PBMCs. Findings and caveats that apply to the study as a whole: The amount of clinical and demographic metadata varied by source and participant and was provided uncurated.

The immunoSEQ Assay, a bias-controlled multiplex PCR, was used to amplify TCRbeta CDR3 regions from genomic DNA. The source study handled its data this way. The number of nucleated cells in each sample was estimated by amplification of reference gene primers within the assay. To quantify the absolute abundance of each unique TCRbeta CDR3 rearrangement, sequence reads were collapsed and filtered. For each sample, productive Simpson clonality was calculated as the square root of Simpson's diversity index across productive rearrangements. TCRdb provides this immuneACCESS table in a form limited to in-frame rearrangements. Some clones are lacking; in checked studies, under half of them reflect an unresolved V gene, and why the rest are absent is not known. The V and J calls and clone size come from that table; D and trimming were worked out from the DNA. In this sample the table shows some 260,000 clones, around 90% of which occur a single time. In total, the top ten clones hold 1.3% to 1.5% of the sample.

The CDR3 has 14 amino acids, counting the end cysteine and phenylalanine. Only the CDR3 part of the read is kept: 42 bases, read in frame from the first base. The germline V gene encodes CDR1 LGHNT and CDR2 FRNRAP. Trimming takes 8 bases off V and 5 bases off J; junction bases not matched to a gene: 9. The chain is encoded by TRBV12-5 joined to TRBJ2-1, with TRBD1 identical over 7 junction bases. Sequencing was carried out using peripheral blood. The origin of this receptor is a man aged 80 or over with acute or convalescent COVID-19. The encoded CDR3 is CASLLGQKNNEQFF. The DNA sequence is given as TGTGCTAGTTTACTGGGACAGAAAAACAATGAGCAGTTCTTC.